This paragraph reports one T cell receptor (beta chain). What it binds is unknown. Generated by immunoSEQ multiplex PCR, the TCRdb table keeps only in-frame clones and is missing some. The data contain approximately 50,000 clones, approximately 80% of them singletons. This specimen belongs to a study of a mutant IDH1 vaccine in newly diagnosed glioma. Indicated time point: week 35, safety follow-up. A single vaccine dose contained 300 ug of mutant IDH1 20-mer peptide, and topical imiquimod was used with it. Germline lookup yields CDR1 LGHNA and CDR2 YNFKEQ. CDR3 length: 17 amino acids. With 0 bases removed from V and 5 bases from J, the gap between germline ends came to 16 bases.

The sample here was PBMCs, taken from a glioma patient whose treatment included an IDH1 peptide vaccine. The receptor was derived from a man aged 35 to 55 with glioma. This chain uses TRBV4-2 with TRBJ1-4; D gene ambiguous. The CDR3 DNA is TGTGCCAGCAGCCAAGATCTTTCAGGACGGAGAAATGAAAAACTGTTTTTT. Translated: CASSQDLSGRRNEKLFF.